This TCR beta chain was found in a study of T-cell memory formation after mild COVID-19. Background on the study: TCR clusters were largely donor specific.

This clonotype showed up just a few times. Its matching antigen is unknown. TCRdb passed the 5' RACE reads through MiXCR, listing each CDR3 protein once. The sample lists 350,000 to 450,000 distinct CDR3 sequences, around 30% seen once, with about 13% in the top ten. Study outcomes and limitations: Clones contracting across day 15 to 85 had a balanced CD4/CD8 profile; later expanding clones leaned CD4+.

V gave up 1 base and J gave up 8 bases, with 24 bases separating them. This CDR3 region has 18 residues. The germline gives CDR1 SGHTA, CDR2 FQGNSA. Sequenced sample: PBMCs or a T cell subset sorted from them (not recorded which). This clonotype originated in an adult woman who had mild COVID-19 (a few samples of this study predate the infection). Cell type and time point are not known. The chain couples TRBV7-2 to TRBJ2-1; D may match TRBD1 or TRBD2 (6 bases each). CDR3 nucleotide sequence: TGTGCCAGCAGCTTAGAAGCGCCGGGGGCCCTCCGCGGCGATGAGCAGTTCTTC. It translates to CASSLEAPGALRGDEQFF.